This TCR beta chain derives from a study of blood T cell repertoires in COVID-19 (dated by TCRdb to 2020 to 2022). With regard to the full study: Samples covering the acute and convalescent phases of COVID-19 were provided by collaborators in the United States, Italy and Spain. The material from the prospective study consisted of cDNA or gDNA derived from T cells, B-cell-depleted T cells, or PBMCs. Subjects who had been exposed to COVID-19, were actively infected with it, or had recovered from it provided the deeply sampled blood TCRbeta repertoires that made up the dataset. The repertoires were made available in a free public database intended to serve as a resource for research on the immune response to SARS-CoV-2. The samples were drawn from the first 160 participants of the ongoing ImmuneRACE study and from over a thousand subjects provided by 6 global collaborators. Sample metadata almost always included a de-identified subject ID, COVID-19 status, age in years and sex. Where HLA class I and class II types were available, the types were taken from metadata supplied by the sample provider, not from assay-based typing. Overall study results and their limits: How much clinical and demographic metadata was included differed by source and by participant, and the metadata was provided uncurated.

Only a few counts were recorded for this clone. Its target antigen remains unknown. Nothing much larger sits one base from this clone, and base qualities are not available. Participants in the prospective study were aged about 18 to 89 years, lived in under 30 United States geographic areas, and enrolled through a virtual design. Cohort assignment in the prospective study relied on participant-reported clinical history from a screening survey and a study questionnaire. In the prospective study, mobile phlebotomists collected whole blood, serum and a nasopharyngeal or oropharyngeal swab from each participant. Additional blood draws and questionnaires over an approximately two-month period could optionally be provided by prospective study participants. Before DNA extraction, prospective study blood samples were shipped either frozen or at room temperature. From a lookup of the germline V gene, CDR1 and CDR2 are SGHRS and YFSETQ. Germline trimming amounts to 1 base on V and 2 bases on J, with 7 as the count of junction bases outside the gene matches. The CDR3 spans 17 residues, from the cysteine through the phenylalanine. CDR3 DNA only is kept here, 51 bases in frame from base 1.

TCRbeta CDR3 regions were amplified from genomic DNA using the immunoSEQ Assay, a bias-controlled multiplex PCR. Processing in the source paper ran as follows. The number of nucleated cells in each sample was estimated from the amplification of reference gene primers within the assay. To quantify the absolute abundance of each unique TCRbeta CDR3 rearrangement, sequence reads were collapsed and filtered. For each sample, productive Simpson clonality was calculated as the square root of Simpson's diversity index over productive rearrangements. In its TCRdb copy, this immuneACCESS table keeps in-frame sequences only and misses some clones. Where compared with another copy, unresolved V genes explain less than half of these, and the others have no known cause. The V and J calls and clone size were taken over from that table, and D and trimming were inferred from the DNA. For this sample the table gives roughly 250,000 clones, of which approximately 88% were detected only once. 0.95% to 1.5% of the sample comes from the top ten.

The rearrangement joined TRBV5-1 to TRBJ2-2; a stretch of 8 junction bases matches TRBD1. This receptor was obtained from a woman between 40 and 55 years old with acute COVID-19. Source material: PBMCs or T cells enriched from blood (not recorded which). At the DNA level, the sequence is TGCGCCAGCAGCTTGTTAGTTTCAGGGGGCAACACCGGGGAGCTGTTTTTT. This gives the protein CASSLLVSGGNTGELFF.